The rows below give T cell receptor beta chains drawn from one sample of a study of T cells in Graves' hyperthyroidism and ophthalmopathy. TCRdb processed the multiplex PCR reads anew with MiXCR; each CDR3 protein has one entry. This sample has 600,000 to 850,000 distinct CDR3 sequences, with roughly a sixth found just once. The sequenced sample consisted of blood. Every receptor here comes from a woman aged 45 to 65 with Graves' hyperthyroidism that later progressed to Graves' ophthalmopathy. Each CDR3 is given with its conserved first and last residue. The order of the fields is J gene, V gene, CDR3 length, D gene, clone size, CDR3 DNA, CDR3 protein. The D gene is left open where the match is weak. Rows give clone size only sometimes, using once, few, many, or a class for an expanded clone.

>TRBJ1-4|TRBV20-1|13|TRBD1|-
TGCAGTGCCCTGGGACAGGCCTATGGAGGACTGTTTTTT
CSALGQAYGGLFF
>TRBJ1-5|TRBV20-1|14|-|-
TGCAGTGCTTCCCGCTCAGGAAGGGATCAGCCCCAGCATTTT
CSASRSGRDQPQHF
>TRBJ2-1|TRBV19|15|TRBD2|-
TGTGCCAGTTCCGCCGGGACTAGCGTGCCTCGAGAGCAGTTCTTC
CASSAGTSVPREQFF
>TRBJ2-3|TRBV15|16|-|-
TGTGCCACCAGCATTGCTAGCTTGCGGTATACAGATACGCAGTATTTT
CATSIASLRYTDTQYF
>TRBJ2-7|TRBV9|12|TRBD1|-
TGTGCCAGCAGCGGACAGGGGGCCGAGCAGTACTTC
CASSGQGAEQYF
>TRBJ2-5|TRBV5-1|14|-|many
TGCGCCAGCAGCTTGGTGGTGTACCAAGAGACCCAGTACTTC
CASSLVVYQETQYF
>TRBJ1-5|TRBV19|14|-|few
TGTGCCAGTAGTATGAGGGAATCCGTACAGCCCCAGCATTTT
CASSMRESVQPQHF
>TRBJ2-4|TRBV5-1|13|-|-
TGCGCCAGCAGCTTTTTAGGAGGGAACATTCAGTACTTC
CASSFLGGNIQYF
>TRBJ1-2|TRBV15|14|TRBD1|many
TGTGCCACCAGCAGGGACAGGGGCGGCTATGGCTACACCTTC
CATSRDRGGYGYTF
>TRBJ1-1|TRBV6-5|13|-|few
TGTGCCAGCAGTTACTTCCAGGCACGGGAAGCTTTCTTT
CASSYFQAREAFF
>TRBJ2-4|TRBV30|14|TRBD1|-
TGTGCCTGGAGCCCGGGACAGGGACGGGACATTCAGTACTTC
CAWSPGQGRDIQYF
>TRBJ1-1|TRBV7-6|16|TRBD1|many
TGTGCCAGTCCTACAGGGGGACGGATACAGAGCACTGAAGCTTTCTTT
CASPTGGRIQSTEAFF
>TRBJ2-3|TRBV24-1|16|TRBD2|few
TGTGCCACCAGAGGCAGCCGGGACTACCGCACAGGTACGCAGTATTTT
CATRGSRDYRTGTQYF
>TRBJ2-7|TRBV5-1|15|TRBD2|many
TGCGCCAGCACCCCTAGCGGGGGGCTAACCTACGAGCAGTACTTC
CASTPSGGLTYEQYF
>TRBJ2-7|TRBV18|16|TRBD1|few
TGTGCCAGCTCACCTTCCCCGGGACAGGGTGCGCACGAGCAGTACTTC
CASSPSPGQGAHEQYF